This T cell receptor beta chain was sequenced during a study of shared clonotypes between healthy human individuals. General study points: The study generally estimated greater richness for naive than memory subsets.

Germline V gives CDR1 MNHNY, CDR2 SVGAGI (reference sequence). Between the trimmed V and J ends, which lost 4 bases and 0 bases, there was a span of 10 bases. The length of the CDR3 is 14 residues. CD4+ cells underwent separation, giving CD45RA+ naive and CD45RA-negative memory subsets. As regards this clone: Its target is not known.

Deep-level settings were used for running the assay. Clones were sequenced by immunoSEQ multiplex PCR, and TCRdb holds only the in-frame ones, with some missing. The sample yields around 720,000 clones, around four fifths seen once. Sample: memory CD4+ T cells sorted from blood. Subset in this sample: CD45RA-negative fraction. This rearrangement joins TRBV6-6 to TRBJ2-7; tentatively, D is TRBD1 or TRBD2 (5 bases each). The TCR comes from a woman in her 30s in good health. CDR3 DNA sequence: TGTGCCAGCAGTTCCGGGACCCGCTCCTACGAGCAGTACTTC. Its protein is CASSSGTRSYEQYF.